Sequencing of this T cell receptor beta chain was carried out in a study of regulatory T cells in long-lasting Graves disease. Time point in this sample: newly diagnosed GD, antithyroid drugs for less than 3 months. After RNA was extracted from PBMCs, the TCR library was made from it. Looked up from germline, CDR1 is SEHNR and CDR2 is FQNEAQ (reference sequence). This CDR3 has 16 residues. J gave up 4 bases and V 1 base, and 7 bases lay outside the gene matches. This clonotype was seen at least ten times. Libraries of TCR beta came from iRepertoire HTBI primers plus Arm-PCR of CDR3 regions. TCRdb re-analysed the multiplex PCR reads in MiXCR, keeping a single row per CDR3 protein. The repertoire holds about 430,000 distinct CDR3 sequences, 15% seen once, with about 7.6% in the top ten. The same sample was also used in a study of T cells in Graves' hyperthyroidism and ophthalmopathy. That source reports: Carried out on the TCR CDR3, a first-round RT-PCR used the HTBI primer set.

The J gene is TRBJ2-1, the V gene TRBV7-9, with 7 bases fitting TRBD2. Sequenced here: peripheral blood mononuclear cells (PBMCs), sampled at new diagnosis, from a patient treated with antithyroid drugs. The TCR comes from a middle-aged woman with Graves disease. CDR3: CASSLVVGTTYNEQFF. CDR3 nucleotides: TGTGCCAGCAGCTTAGTGGTAGGGACTACGTACAATGAGCAGTTCTTC. The entire variable domain, with the rest obtained from reference TRBV7-9 and TRBJ2-1, is as follows: DTGVSQNPRHKITKRGQNVTFRCDPISEHNRLYWYRQTLGQGPEFLTYFQNEAQLEKSRLLSDRFSAERPKGSFSTLEIQRTEQGDSAMYLCASSLVVGTTYNEQFFGPGTRLTVL.